One T cell receptor (beta chain) is described in this entry. TCRdb's copy holds only in-frame clones and misses some; the assay was immunoSEQ multiplex PCR. The top ten clones hold 0.65% to 0.95% of a sample with some 85,000 clones, over 85% of them seen once. The data stem from a study of T cell changes during pregnancy in multiple sclerosis. The germline gives CDR1 LGHNA, CDR2 YSLEER. The CDR3 has 12 amino acids. V lost 4 bases and J 0 bases, leaving 3 bases between the germline ends. The chain is built from TRBV4-3 and TRBJ1-2; D ambiguous. Material: peripheral blood, obtained in the second trimester of pregnancy. This clonotype was sampled from a female donor in good health, enrolled as a control in a pregnancy study. The CDR3 loop reads CASSRTNYGYTF. In nucleotides, the CDR3 is TGCGCCAGCAGCCGTACTAACTATGGCTACACCTTC.